These 15 T cell receptor beta chains came from one sample sequenced in a study of T-cell reconstitution after alpha-beta-depleted transplantation in children. Researchers prepared the TCRbeta library using unique molecular identifiers, the study reports. TCRdb reprocessed the PCR reads with MiXCR, giving one entry per CDR3 protein. This table holds around 410,000 distinct CDR3 sequences, 11% found once. Here the sequenced sample was PBMCs from the stem cell graft donor, taken from the stem cell graft. The receptors were gathered from a human donor who donated a stem cell graft to a child with acute myeloid leukemia.

This clonotype has just a few counts. CDR3 region: CASSRGTGTYEQYF. In DNA, the CDR3 is TGTGCCAGCAGCCGCGGGACAGGGACCTACGAGCAGTACTTC. The V call is TRBV7-9, the J call TRBJ2-7, with 9 bases matching TRBD1. Per the germline V gene, CDR1 is SEHNR and CDR2 is FQNEAQ (reference sequence). The CDR3 extends over 14 amino acids. Trimming cost V 5 bases and J 2 bases; bases outside gene matches: 4.

In its sample, this clonotype was seen a few times. This chain connects TRBV2 to TRBJ1-5; the D gene is possibly TRBD1 (5 bases). Trimming removed 4 bases at V and 2 bases at J, with 6 bases between. The CDR3 is made up of 13 amino acids. Germline V gene data show CDR1 as SNHLY and CDR2 as FYNNEI. The CDR3 reads CASSGGRNQPQHF. The CDR3 bases are TGTGCCAGCAGTGGGGGACGCAATCAGCCCCAGCATTTT.

The V gene is TRBV6-5, the J gene TRBJ2-7, with a tentative D call TRBD1 (6 bases). V lost 2 bases, J lost 3 bases, and 14 bases lay in between. The CDR3 consists of 15 residues. Germline CDR1 is MNHEY and CDR2 is SVGAGI. The CDR3 DNA sequence: TGTGCCAGCAGTTACGGCGCAGGGGACAACTACGAGCAGTACTTC. Protein product: CASSYGAGDNYEQYF.

In this sample, this clonotype turned up many times. The rearrangement links TRBV5-5 to TRBJ2-3; the D is unclear. This CDR3 region has 14 residues. Deletions cut 4 bases from V and 1 base from J, with 10 bases between. Germline V lookup: CDR1 SGHKS, CDR2 YYEKEE (reference sequence). The CDR3 nucleotides read TGTGCCAGCAGCATCTTGACGGGCACAGATACGCAGTATTTT. This translates into CASSILTGTDTQYF.

The chain links TRBV18 to TRBJ2-1; 9 positions agree with TRBD2. Germline-derived CDR1 and CDR2 are KGHSH and LQKENI. The CDR3 has 15 amino acids. J lost 3 bases, V lost 3 bases, and 3 bases had no gene match. DNA of the CDR3: TGTGCCAGCTCACCGGTAGCGGGAGACTACAATGAGCAGTTCTTC. It yields the protein CASSPVAGDYNEQFF.

This clonotype came up many times. The genes are TRBV25-1 and TRBJ2-2; 10 bases line up with TRBD1. The germline gives CDR1 MGHDK, CDR2 SYGVNS. Germline trimming cut 4 bases from V and 6 bases from J; bases unmatched to any gene: 2. This CDR3 has 14 amino acids. The chain's CDR3 is CASSVGTGAGELFF. CDR3 DNA: TGTGCCAGCAGTGTTGGGACAGGGGCCGGGGAGCTGTTTTTT.

At least ten counts were recorded for this clonotype. The V and J genes are TRBV7-9 and TRBJ2-5, with TRBD2 matching over 9 bases. V was pared by 5 bases and J by 5 bases, with 12 bases of the junction left unmatched. Per germline, CDR1 SEHNR and CDR2 FQNEAQ (reference sequence). The CDR3 is made up of 16 amino acids. In nucleotides, the CDR3 is TGTGCCAGCAGCCCATCAAGCGGGAGGCATGGGGAGACCCAGTACTTC. It translates to CASSPSSGRHGETQYF.

This clonotype was seen a handful of times. The chain uses TRBV12-3 or TRBV12-4 and TRBJ2-2; D remains unclear. The V gene lost 5 bases and the J gene lost 1 base, with 8 bases spanning the gap. CDR3 length: 14 residues. The DNA for the CDR3 is TGTGCCAGCAGTATCATGGGGAACACCGGGGAGCTGTTTTTT. The encoded protein is CASSIMGNTGELFF.

The chain recombines TRBV11-3 with TRBJ1-6; possible D gene TRBD1, 6 bases. V dropped 2 bases and J dropped 6 bases, with 11 bases sitting between them. In germline, CDR1 is SGHNT, CDR2 YENEEA. The length of the CDR3 is 15 residues. For the CDR3, the DNA is TGTGCCAGCAGCTTACTCCCAGGGGTTAATTCACCCCTCCACTTT. As protein: CASSLLPGVNSPLHF.

This clonotype was counted a few times. The chain combines TRBV6-2 or TRBV6-3 with TRBJ1-2, with D possibly being TRBD1 (5 bases). This CDR3 has 13 amino acids. Germline CDR1 is MNHEY and CDR2 is SVGEGT. Trimming took 2 bases from V and 6 from J, leaving 10 bases between them. In DNA, the CDR3 is TGTGCCAGCAGTTACCGGACAAGAGATGGCTACACCTTC. Protein: CASSYRTRDGYTF.

This clonotype was found a few times. CDR3 DNA: TGTGCCAGCAGCTTAAGGGGACTAGCGGGACGGGATGAGCAGTTCTTC. Translating it yields CASSLRGLAGRDEQFF. The rearrangement uses TRBV7-2 and TRBJ2-1, with TRBD2 matching 13 bases. Losses at the gene ends were 2 bases for V and 8 bases for J; bases not matched to a gene: 6. Germline loops: CDR1 SGHTA, CDR2 FQGNSA. The CDR3 has 16 amino acids.

This clonotype was picked up a small number of times. The chain has TRBV7-2 and TRBJ1-5; D is undetermined. CDR3 length equals 16 residues. From germline, CDR1 is SGHTA and CDR2 FQGNSA. V lost 5 bases, J lost 3 bases, and 17 bases lay in between. In nucleotides, the CDR3 is TGTGCCAGCAGCCCCGAGAATCCCGGTAACAATCAGCCCCAGCATTTT. Translated: CASSPENPGNNQPQHF.

This clonotype was recorded a few times. This rearrangement joins TRBV4-1 to TRBJ2-1; 11 bases map to TRBD2. Germline trimming cut 1 base from V and 2 bases from J; bases unmatched to any gene: 10. The CDR3 is 19 residues long. Germline loops: CDR1 MGHRA, CDR2 YSYEKL. The CDR3 nucleotides read TGCGCCAGCAGCCAAGTGGGGCTAGCGGGAGGTTGGGCCTACAATGAGCAGTTCTTC. As protein: CASSQVGLAGGWAYNEQFF.

This clonotype was counted a few times. The rearrangement links TRBV6-1 to TRBJ2-1, with 12 bases aligning to TRBD2. The trim removed 2 bases at V and 9 bases at J, leaving 8 bases unmatched. This CDR3 comprises 16 residues. The germline gives CDR1 MNHNS, CDR2 SASEGT. The CDR3 protein is CASSEKLAGGRGEQFF. CDR3 bases: TGTGCCAGCAGTGAAAAACTAGCGGGGGGCCGGGGTGAGCAGTTCTTC.

This clonotype was counted between two and nine times. The V call is TRBV29-1, the J call TRBJ2-2; TRBD1 might be the D (6 bases). The CDR3 sequence is 14 residues long. CDR1 SQVTM and CDR2 ANQGSEA come from the germline V gene. V lost 6 bases to trimming and J lost 0 bases, with 11 bases between them. CDR3 DNA: TGCAGCGTCCGGACAGATTCGAACACCGGGGAGCTGTTTTTT. Its translation: CSVRTDSNTGELFF.